A single sample gave rise to the 20 T cell receptor beta chains below, sequenced in a study of blood T cell repertoires in COVID-19. The repertoire was sequenced with immunoSEQ multiplex PCR; TCRdb's copy has only in-frame clones and lacks some. The repertoire holds 200,000 to 250,000 clones, with 85% to 90% as singletons. The sequenced sample consisted of peripheral blood. The receptors were sampled from an older woman with acute or convalescent COVID-19.

This rearrangement joins TRBV7-3 to TRBJ1-6, with 11 bases fitting TRBD1. The germline CDR1 and CDR2 sequences are SGHTA and FQGTGA. The CDR3 loop spans 17 amino acids. V dropped 4 bases and J dropped 8; count of bases not matched to a gene: 10. Here the CDR3 DNA reads TGTGCCAGCAGCTCCGGACAGGGGGCGTGGGTATATTCACCCCTCCACTTT. Protein: CASSSGQGAWVYSPLHF.

This chain connects TRBV6-2 or TRBV6-3 to TRBJ2-2; maybe TRBD1 (5 bases). The CDR3 extends over 14 amino acids. V was clipped by 3 bases and J by 3 bases, with 8 bases between them. Germline V gene data show CDR1 as MNHEY and CDR2 as SVGEGT. CDR3 residues: CASSYRGHTGELFF. DNA for the CDR3: TGTGCCAGCAGTTATAGGGGCCACACCGGGGAGCTGTTTTTT.

J is TRBJ2-3 and V is TRBV2; D perhaps matches TRBD2 (6 bases). The CDR3 consists of 15 residues. Trimming pared 1 base from V and 0 bases from J, leaving 8 bases between. The germline V gene has CDR1 SNHLY and CDR2 FYNNEI. As DNA, the CDR3 is TGTGCCAGCAGTGAAGTGGGGACTAGCACAGATACGCAGTATTTT. Protein product: CASSEVGTSTDTQYF. The whole variable domain, remainder taken from reference TRBV2 and TRBJ2-3, is EPEVTQTPSHQVTQMGQEVILRCVPISNHLYFYWYRQILGQKVEFLVSFYNNEISEKSEIFDDQFSVERPDGSNFTLKIRSTKLEDSAMYFCASSEVGTSTDTQYFGPGTRLTVL.

The chain recombines TRBV4-2 with TRBJ1-3; 7 nucleotides align to TRBD1. With 4 bases clipped from V and 4 bases from J, the junction kept 7 bases outside the gene matches. Looked up from germline, CDR1 is LGHNA and CDR2 is YNFKEQ. The CDR3 totals 15 residues. CDR3 protein: CASSLEQGHGNTIYF. In DNA, the CDR3 is TGTGCCAGCAGCCTAGAACAGGGGCACGGAAACACCATATATTTT.

The sample holds one count of this clone. The rearrangement links TRBV7-5 to TRBJ1-1; TRBD1 is taken as the D call from the table, unchecked against the DNA. TRBV7-5 is labeled a pseudogene. This CDR3 comprises 16 residues. CDR3 DNA: TGTGCCAGAAGCTTAGGAAGTCAGGGGGTGAACACTGAAGCTTTCTTT. Protein product: CARSLGSQGVNTEAFF.

The V and J genes are TRBV5-1 and TRBJ1-2; D might be TRBD1 (6 bases). The V end lost 5 bases, the J end lost 4 bases, and 21 bases lay between the germline ends. The CDR3 contains 16 residues. Germline V lookup: CDR1 SGHRS, CDR2 YFSETQ. CDR3 loop: CASSQTGSPAFYGYTF. Written as DNA, the CDR3 is TGCGCCAGCAGTCAAACAGGGAGCCCCGCCTTCTATGGCTACACCTTC.

V is TRBV11-2 and J is TRBJ2-2; TRBD2 might be the D (5 bases). The germline V gene encodes CDR1 SGHAT and CDR2 FQNNGV. The CDR3 is 17 amino acids. The V end was cut by 0 bases, the J end by 2 bases, with 13 bases between. CDR3 loop: CASSLERSGTNTGELFF. In nucleotides, the CDR3 is TGTGCCAGCAGCTTAGAGCGCAGCGGAACCAACACCGGGGAGCTGTTTTTT.

In its sample, this clone was seen a few times. V usage is TRBV7-2 and J usage is TRBJ1-5; D unclear. The CDR3 consists of 15 residues. V gave up 1 base and J gave up 3 bases, with 10 bases separating them. Germline V lookup: CDR1 SGHTA, CDR2 FQGNSA. CDR3 amino acids: CASSLDGDLNQPQHF. The DNA for the CDR3 is TGTGCCAGCAGCTTAGATGGAGATCTCAATCAGCCCCAGCATTTT.

The V gene is TRBV11-2, the J gene TRBJ2-7; TRBD1 matches 8 bases. Losses at the gene ends were 7 bases for V and 7 bases for J; bases not matched to a gene: 9. The CDR3 runs to 13 residues. Germline loops: CDR1 SGHAT, CDR2 FQNNGV. The CDR3 region has the DNA TGTGCCAGCATCTTGGACAGGGTGGGGGAGCAGTACTTC. This gives the protein CASILDRVGEQYF.

The chain combines TRBV18 with TRBJ2-1, with 9 bases lining up with TRBD2. The trim removed 3 bases at V and 5 bases at J, leaving 8 bases unmatched. The CDR3 consists of 16 residues. The V gene's germline CDR1 is KGHSH and CDR2 LQKENI. CDR3 sequence (DNA): TGTGCCAGCTCACCCCTAGGAGCGGGAGGCAACAATGAGCAGTTCTTC. This sequence encodes CASSPLGAGGNNEQFF.

The CDR3 region has the DNA TGTGCCAGCAGCCAAGAAGCCCCTAGCGGAGGGCGACTCGCCCTACAAGAGACCCAGTACTTC. Amino acids: CASSQEAPSGGRLALQETQYF. V and J are TRBV4-2 and TRBJ2-5; 7 nucleotides line up with TRBD2. Germline lookup yields CDR1 LGHNA and CDR2 YNFKEQ. With 0 bases clipped from V and 2 bases from J, the junction kept 21 bases outside the gene matches. The length of the CDR3 is 21 residues.

The J gene is TRBJ2-5, the V gene TRBV6-4, with D unresolved. This CDR3 has 13 residues. Germline loops: CDR1 MRHNA, CDR2 SNTAGT. Between the trimmed V and J ends, which lost 3 bases and 0 bases, there was a span of 5 bases. This chain's CDR3 is CASSENYQETQYF. The CDR3, as DNA: TGTGCCAGCAGTGAAAACTACCAAGAGACCCAGTACTTC.

The V and J genes are TRBV27 and TRBJ2-1; 10 nucleotides agree with TRBD2. CDR1 and CDR2 (germline): MNHEY, SMNVEV (reference sequence). The trim removed 2 bases at V and 12 bases at J, leaving 7 bases unmatched. CDR3 size: 14 residues. The CDR3 bases are TGTGCCAGCAGTTTAGAACTAGCGGGGTCAGGGCAGTTCTTC. Its protein product is CASSLELAGSGQFF.

The CDR3 loop reads CASRGVQGYYGYTF. CDR3 nucleotide sequence: TGTGCCAGTAGGGGGGTACAGGGGTACTATGGCTACACCTTC. J is TRBJ1-2 and V is TRBV19; 7 bases align to TRBD1. V shed 6 bases and J 3 bases; nucleotides not matched to a gene: 7. This CDR3 has 14 amino acids. Germline CDR1 and CDR2: LNHDA and SQIVND (reference sequence).

The V and J genes are TRBV2 and TRBJ2-3; a weak D match, TRBD1 (5 bases). The V gene lost 8 bases and the J gene lost 8 bases, with 14 bases spanning the gap. The CDR3 spans 12 residues. In germline, CDR1 is SNHLY, CDR2 FYNNEI. Here the CDR3 reads CASVGQESTQYF. The DNA of the CDR3 is TGTGCCAGCGTGGGGCAGGAAAGTACGCAGTATTTT.

This chain connects TRBV5-6 to TRBJ1-1; a possible D gene is TRBD1 (5 bases). V was shortened by 2 bases and J by 4 bases, with 9 bases between the two germline ends. Germline-derived CDR1 and CDR2 are SGHDT and YYEEEE. This CDR3 contains 13 residues. The CDR3 is CASSLGRGTEAFF. CDR3 DNA: TGTGCCAGCAGCTTAGGAAGGGGCACTGAAGCTTTCTTT.

V and J are TRBV4-3 and TRBJ2-2, with D perhaps TRBD2 (6 bases). V lost 4 bases and J 6 bases, leaving 9 bases between the germline ends. The germline V gene encodes CDR1 LGHNA and CDR2 YSLEER. The CDR3 is made up of 13 amino acids. CDR3 sequence (DNA): TGCGCCAGCAGCCTCCGACTAGCCGGGGAGCTGTTTTTT. Translated, it gives CASSLRLAGELFF.

Of note for this clone: Other DNA sequences in this sample translate to the same CDR3. The chain couples TRBV6-5 to TRBJ1-2, with TRBD1 matching 9 bases. Germline CDR1 and CDR2: MNHEY and SVGAGI. V lost 6 bases to trimming and J lost 2 bases; unmatched junction nucleotides: 4. This CDR3 comprises 14 residues. The CDR3 loop is CASRPTGGNYGYTF. CDR3 DNA: TGTGCCAGCAGGCCGACAGGGGGGAACTATGGCTACACCTTC.

The rearrangement joins TRBV6-5 to TRBJ1-6; D is undetermined. Germline V lookup: CDR1 MNHEY, CDR2 SVGAGI. The CDR3 has 13 amino acids. Trimming took 7 bases from V and 5 from J, leaving 9 bases between them. CDR3 nucleotide sequence: TGTGCCAGCACCAAGCTACATAATTCACCCCTCCACTTT. Translated: CASTKLHNSPLHF.

The chain carries TRBV9 and TRBJ2-7, with a tentative D call TRBD2 (6 bases). V lost 0 bases to trimming and J lost 1 base, with 11 bases between them. This CDR3 is built from 15 residues. CDR1 is SGDLS, CDR2 YYNGEE, per germline. The CDR3 bases are TGTGCCAGCAGCGTAGAGGCGGGACGGTCCTACGAGCAGTACTTC. Protein product: CASSVEAGRSYEQYF.